The subject of this entry is one TCR beta chain. Its matching antigen is unknown. The sample's treatment: around 19 received Ad26.COV2.S at low or high dose, single or two shots; about 5 received placebo; per-sample allocation not given. Sampling was performed 63 days after the first vaccine or placebo injection. Within Boston, the person who donated was an adult of 18-55 years. Ad26 vector vaccine expressed Wuhan-strain SARS-CoV-2 spike. The sample comes from a study of Ad26.COV2.S vaccination and SARS-CoV-2 variants. Looking at the study overall: Dosing was one shot or two shots 56 days apart.

The table came from immunoSEQ multiplex PCR; TCRdb's copy has only in-frame clones and leaves some out. This table holds hundreds of thousands of clones, about 90% found once. Germline loops: CDR1 SGHTA, CDR2 FQGNSA. There are 15 residues in the CDR3. Losses at the gene ends were 5 bases for V and 4 bases for J; bases not matched to a gene: 5. Study results and limitations: Post-vaccination breadth of spike-specific CD8+ and CD4+ T cell responses was reportedly substantial.

The genes are TRBV7-2 and TRBJ2-1, with 10 positions matching TRBD1. This material consisted of peripheral blood, taken in a trial of Ad26.COV2.S vaccine versus placebo. The TCR originated in a person aged 18 to 65 who received the Ad26.COV2.S COVID-19 vaccine or a placebo. Here the CDR3 reads CASSPGQGGYNEQFF. CDR3 coding DNA: TGTGCCAGCAGCCCTGGACAGGGGGGTTACAATGAGCAGTTCTTC.